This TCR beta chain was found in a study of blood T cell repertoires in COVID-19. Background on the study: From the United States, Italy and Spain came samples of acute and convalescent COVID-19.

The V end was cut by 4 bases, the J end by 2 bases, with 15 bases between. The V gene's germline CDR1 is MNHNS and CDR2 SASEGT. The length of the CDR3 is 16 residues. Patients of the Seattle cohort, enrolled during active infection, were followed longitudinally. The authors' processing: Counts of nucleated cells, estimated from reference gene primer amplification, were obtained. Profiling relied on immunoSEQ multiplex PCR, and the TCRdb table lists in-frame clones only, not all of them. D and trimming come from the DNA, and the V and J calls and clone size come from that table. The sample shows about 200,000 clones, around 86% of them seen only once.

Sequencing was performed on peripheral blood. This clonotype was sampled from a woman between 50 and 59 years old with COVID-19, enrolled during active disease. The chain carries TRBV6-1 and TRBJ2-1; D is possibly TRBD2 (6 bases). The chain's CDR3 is CASSVGPAGPYNEQFF. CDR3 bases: TGTGCCAGCAGTGTAGGCCCAGCGGGCCCCTACAATGAGCAGTTCTTC.